The sequence of this TCR beta chain was determined in a study of control samples from healthy donors and cancer patients. Here immunoSEQ multiplex PCR was the method, and the copy in TCRdb shows in-frame clones only, minus some. The data show about 110,000 clones, 90% seen once. Germline CDR1 MDHEN, CDR2 SYDVKM. V was pared by 6 bases and J by 5 bases, with 14 bases between. This CDR3 is 15 amino acids long. Sequenced: blood. This TCR derives from a human donor in good health. The donor label of this sample is uncertain. The chain combines TRBV28 with TRBJ1-6; TRBD1 might be the D (5 bases). CDR3 protein: CASSPLQGNNSPLHF. The CDR3 coding sequence is TGTGCCAGCAGCCCACTTCAGGGAAATAATTCACCCCTCCACTTT.